Reported below is one T cell receptor (beta chain). Measured with immunoSEQ multiplex PCR; TCRdb has only the in-frame clones, and not every one. Here the sample spans 170,000 or so clones, 66% being singletons. This sample is part of a study of shared clonotypes between healthy human individuals. Sequencing was performed on memory CD4+ T cells sorted from blood. The sample's subset: CD45RA-negative fraction. The clonotype originates from a young man in good health.

Here the CDR3 reads CASSLGHGSPNTEAFF. The CDR3 nucleotides read TGCGCCAGCAGCTTGGGCCACGGAAGTCCAAACACTGAAGCTTTCTTT. The J gene is TRBJ1-1, the V gene TRBV5-1; D is unresolved. Per the germline V gene, CDR1 is SGHRS and CDR2 is YFSETQ. This CDR3 is built from 16 residues. V was clipped by 0 bases and J by 2 bases, with 14 bases between them. Full variable domain (missing parts from reference TRBV5-1 and TRBJ1-1): KAGVTQTPRYLIKTRGQQVTLSCSPISGHRSVSWYQQTPGQGLQFLFEYFSETQRNKGNFPGRFSGRQFSNSRSEMNVSTLELGDSALYLCASSLGHGSPNTEAFFGQGTRLTVV.